This T cell receptor beta chain was identified during a study of blood T cell repertoires in COVID-19. Study details: COVID-19 samples, acute and convalescent, were from the United States, Italy and Spain. PBMCs, B-cell-depleted T cells, or T cells were the source of the cDNA or gDNA that made up the material.

The CDR3 covers 14 residues. Trimming took 3 bases from V and 1 from J, leaving 9 bases between them. Looked up from germline, CDR1 is ENHRY and CDR2 is SYGVKD. In the authors' methods: Nucleated cell counts were estimated from reference gene primer amplification. Data came from immunoSEQ multiplex PCR; TCRdb stores just in-frame clones and leaves some out. For V, J and clone size, that table is used; D and trimming come from the DNA. The profile shows some 150,000 clones, around 84% of them singletons. The rearrangement uses TRBV10-3 and TRBJ2-5, with a weak D call TRBD1 (6 bases). The sample was peripheral blood. This clonotype originated in a woman in her forties or fifties in a cohort sampled during active or convalescent COVID-19. CDR3 region: CAISERDTQETQYF. DNA for the CDR3: TGTGCCATCAGTGAACGGGACACCCAAGAGACCCAGTACTTC.